What follows are 24 T cell receptor beta chains derived from one specimen sequenced in a study of T cell repertoires in cytomegalovirus infection. TCRdb reprocessed the reads via MiXCR and lists one record per CDR3 protein. Of roughly 320,000 distinct CDR3 sequences listed, approximately 9.5% were seen once; the top ten hold roughly 4%. The specimen was PBMCs. The receptors come from a human donor in good health (CMV status not recorded). Some clones in this sample may be carry-over from other donors' samples.

This clonotype was recorded many times. V usage is TRBV6-5 and J usage is TRBJ2-3, with a weak D call TRBD2 (6 bases). Germline CDR1 MNHEY, CDR2 SVGAGI. Trimming pared 11 bases from V and 6 bases from J, leaving 18 bases between. The CDR3 spans 13 residues. This chain's CDR3 is CAASEGAGDTQYF. The CDR3 region has the DNA TGTGCCGCTAGCGAGGGAGCAGGGGATACGCAGTATTTT.

The chain uses TRBV6-1 and TRBJ1-1, with D uncertain. Germline V gene data show CDR1 as MNHNS and CDR2 as SASEGT. Trimming stripped 2 bases from V and 1 base from J, with 11 bases between. The CDR3 is made up of 15 amino acids. The CDR3 protein is CASSEFWARNTEAFF. Here the CDR3 DNA reads TGTGCCAGCAGTGAATTCTGGGCCCGGAACACTGAAGCTTTCTTT.

This clonotype was recorded a few times. This chain joins TRBV6-2 or TRBV6-3 and TRBJ2-7; D is possibly TRBD2 (5 bases). Trimming left V 5 bases short and J 6 bases short, with 17 bases between. Per the germline V gene, CDR1 is MNHEY and CDR2 is SVGEGT. The CDR3 consists of 14 residues. The CDR3 region is CASSPSERVGEQYF. In nucleotides, the CDR3 is TGTGCCAGCAGTCCATCTGAGAGGGTTGGCGAGCAGTACTTC.

Ten or more counts support this clonotype. The rearrangement uses TRBV9 and TRBJ2-1; D is undetermined. Germline V gene lookup returns CDR1 SGDLS and CDR2 YYNGEE. V was clipped by 0 bases and J by 4 bases, with 11 bases between them. The CDR3 contains 15 residues. This CDR3 reads CASSVENVGYNEQFF. CDR3 nucleotide sequence: TGTGCCAGCAGCGTAGAGAATGTCGGATACAATGAGCAGTTCTTC. Using reference TRBV9 and TRBJ2-1 for the parts outside the CDR3, the full variable domain is DSGVTQTPKHLITATGQRVTLRCSPRSGDLSVYWYQQSLDQGLQFLIQYYNGEERAKGNILERFSAQQFPDLHSELNLSSLELGDSALYFCASSVENVGYNEQFFGPGTRLTVL.

This clonotype was observed many times. V and J are TRBV7-2 and TRBJ1-4, with TRBD1 matching over 8 bases. With 5 bases clipped from V and 6 bases from J, the junction kept 8 bases outside the gene matches. In germline, CDR1 is SGHTA, CDR2 FQGNSA. The CDR3 runs to 15 residues. CDR3 loop: CASSPGATGDEKLFF. DNA for the CDR3: TGTGCCAGCAGCCCGGGGGCGACAGGGGATGAAAAACTGTTTTTT.

This clonotype was recorded at least ten times. The genes are TRBV7-2 and TRBJ1-1, with D unclear. This CDR3 has 14 residues. The germline V gene has CDR1 SGHTA and CDR2 FQGNSA. V was clipped by 1 base and J by 5 bases, with 11 bases between them. The CDR3 loop is CASSLGLVETEAFF. CDR3 in DNA: TGTGCCAGCAGCTTAGGCCTCGTGGAGACTGAAGCTTTCTTT.

This clonotype was counted ten times or more. The V and J genes are TRBV28 and TRBJ2-5, with 10 bases aligning to TRBD2. Germline values: CDR1 MDHEN, CDR2 SYDVKM. The CDR3 consists of 16 residues. V shed 3 bases, J shed 5 bases, and the junction held 9 bases outside the gene matches. This CDR3 reads CASSFDTSGIWETQYF. The CDR3 DNA is TGTGCCAGCAGTTTTGACACTAGCGGGATATGGGAGACCCAGTACTTC.

The chain joins TRBV7-9 to TRBJ2-7, with a tentative D call TRBD2 (6 bases). V lost 3 bases, J lost 4 bases, and 13 bases lay in between. Germline CDR1 SEHNR, CDR2 FQNEAQ (reference sequence). The CDR3 totals 14 residues. The CDR3 loop is CASSFWQEGYEQYF. The CDR3 coding sequence is TGTGCCAGCAGCTTCTGGCAGGAGGGGTACGAGCAGTACTTC. The entire variable domain, with the rest obtained from reference TRBV7-9 and TRBJ2-7, is as follows: DTGVSQNPRHKITKRGQNVTFRCDPISEHNRLYWYRQTLGQGPEFLTYFQNEAQLEKSRLLSDRFSAERPKGSFSTLEIQRTEQGDSAMYLCASSFWQEGYEQYFGPGTRLTVT.

A word on this clonotype: An end of the junction does not agree with germline; a read error may underlie this. The chain employs TRBV19 and TRBJ2-3; TRBD1 aligns across 9 bases. Germline-derived CDR1 and CDR2 are LNHDA and SQIVND (reference sequence). CDR3 length: 18 residues. The CDR3 sequence is CARSKKRPQGAQTDTQYF. In nucleotides, the CDR3 is TGTGCCAGAAGTAAAAAGAGACCACAGGGGGCGCAGACAGATACGCAGTATTTT.

This clonotype was seen only a few times. The chain recombines TRBV7-9 with TRBJ1-3, with no clear D. CDR1 and CDR2 (germline): SEHNR, FQNEAQ (reference sequence). The germline V and J ends were trimmed by 4 bases and 0 bases, with 10 bases remaining between them. This CDR3 has 15 residues. DNA of the CDR3: TGTGCCAGCAGCTCCTTGACGGCCTCTGGAAACACCATATATTTT. The encoded protein is CASSSLTASGNTIYF.

The chain joins TRBV29-1 to TRBJ2-3; D remains unclear. Germline V gene lookup returns CDR1 SQVTM and CDR2 ANQGSEA. CDR3 size: 13 residues. V was shortened by 3 bases and J by 5 bases, with 12 bases between the two germline ends. CDR3 sequence reads: CSVDLLTQDTQYF. In DNA, the CDR3 is TGCAGCGTTGATTTGTTGACGCAAGATACGCAGTATTTT.

This clonotype was detected a few times. V and J are TRBV12-3 or TRBV12-4 and TRBJ2-5; the D gene is possibly TRBD2 (6 bases). Deletions cut 6 bases from V and 5 bases from J, with 19 bases between. CDR3 length equals 15 residues. The CDR3 coding sequence is TGTGCCAGCAGATTTTCCAACGGGGGTTCCGAGACCCAGTACTTC. Its protein product is CASRFSNGGSETQYF.

A note on this clonotype: The junction departs from germline at one end; a sequencing error may be responsible. V and J are TRBV6-8 and TRBJ2-6; weak D call: TRBD1 (6 bases). Germline CDR1 reads MNHGY; CDR2 reads SAAAGT. This CDR3 has 16 amino acids. CDR3 region: CVSSSPAGAGANVLTF. The CDR3 DNA follows: TGTGTCAGCAGTTCGCCAGCAGGGGCTGGGGCCAACGTCCTGACTTTC.

This clonotype has only a few counts. V and J are TRBV28 and TRBJ1-2; 9 nucleotides line up with TRBD1. The junction had 12 bases not matched to a gene; V was cut back by 1 base and J by 6 bases. The CDR3 spans 17 residues. The germline gives CDR1 MDHEN, CDR2 SYDVKM. CDR3 loop: CASSLFSPSRDRDGYTF. The CDR3, as DNA: TGTGCCAGCAGTTTATTCTCACCTTCCCGGGACAGGGATGGCTACACCTTC.

The gene calls are TRBV7-2 and TRBJ1-1; TRBD1 is a possible D gene (6 bases). V was cut by 1 base and J by 0 bases, with 9 bases left in between. The germline CDR1 and CDR2 sequences are SGHTA and FQGNSA. This CDR3 contains 15 residues. The CDR3 nucleotides read TGTGCCAGCAGCTTAGAGGCAGGGGTGAACACTGAAGCTTTCTTT. Translating it yields CASSLEAGVNTEAFF. Complete variable domain (other parts from reference TRBV7-2 and TRBJ1-1): GAGVSQSPSNKVTEKGKDVELRCDPISGHTALYWYRQSLGQGLEFLIYFQGNSAPDKSGLPSDRFSAERTGGSVSTLTIQRTQQEDSAVYLCASSLEAGVNTEAFFGQGTRLTVV.

This clonotype has more than one count but fewer than ten. This chain uses TRBV28 with TRBJ1-6; a weak D match, TRBD1 (5 bases). This CDR3 region has 15 residues. V was clipped by 6 bases and J by 2 bases, with 11 bases between them. Germline V gives CDR1 MDHEN, CDR2 SYDVKM. CDR3: CASSKGLTYNSPLHF. As DNA, the CDR3 is TGTGCCAGCAGCAAGGGGCTTACCTATAATTCACCCCTCCACTTT. The complete variable domain, with remaining parts taken from reference TRBV28 and TRBJ1-6, reads DVKVTQSSRYLVKRTGEKVFLECVQDMDHENMFWYRQDPGLGLRLIYFSYDVKMKEKGDIPEGYSVSREKKERFSLILESASTNQTSMYLCASSKGLTYNSPLHFGNGTRLTVT.

This chain uses TRBV20-1 with TRBJ1-4; 8 bases map to TRBD1. The V segment lost 3 bases and the J segment 8 bases; nucleotides outside the gene matches: 8. The CDR3 totals 14 residues. CDR1 and CDR2 from the germline V gene are DFQATT and SNEGSKA (reference sequence). CDR3 nucleotides: TGCAGTGCTAGCCGGACAGGGACGGGAGAAAAACTGTTTTTT. Translating it yields CSASRTGTGEKLFF.

This clonotype is a singleton in its sample. The gene calls are TRBV9 and TRBJ2-3, with TRBD1 identical over 9 bases. Germline CDR1 and CDR2: SGDLS and YYNGEE. V lost 3 bases to trimming and J lost 3 bases; unmatched junction nucleotides: 5. CDR3 length: 15 amino acids. CDR3 protein: CASSARQGGTDTQYF. In DNA, the CDR3 is TGTGCCAGCAGCGCCAGACAGGGGGGGACAGATACGCAGTATTTT.

This clonotype turned up a few times. The chain links TRBV7-8 to TRBJ2-1; TRBD1 aligns across 8 bases. The CDR3 spans 14 residues. Germline loops: CDR1 SGHVS, CDR2 FQNEAQ. V lost 5 bases to trimming and J lost 7 bases; unmatched junction nucleotides: 7. The CDR3 DNA sequence: TGTGCCAGCAGCGTGCACAGGGGGATGAATGAGCAGTTCTTC. This codes for CASSVHRGMNEQFF.

The V gene is TRBV5-1, the J gene TRBJ2-3; D may correspond to TRBD1 or TRBD2 (5 bases each). In germline, CDR1 is SGHRS, CDR2 YFSETQ. The CDR3 is 12 residues long. Trimming left V 5 bases short and J 5 bases short, with 9 bases between. The DNA of the CDR3 is TGCGCCAGCAGACTAGGACAAGATACGCAGTATTTT. It specifies CASRLGQDTQYF.

To note about this clonotype: A much larger clone is a single base away; this may be a read error. J is TRBJ1-1 and V is TRBV12-3 or TRBV12-4, with 7 positions matching TRBD1. The junction had 6 bases not matched to a gene; V was cut back by 4 bases and J by 4 bases. There are 14 residues in the CDR3. CDR3 in amino acids: CASSYDRDSTEAFF. CDR3 nucleotide sequence: TGTGCCAGCAGTTACGACAGGGATTCCACTGAAGCTTTCTTT.

Written as DNA, the CDR3 is TGTGCCAGCAGCCCTCGGAGTTCGCGGACCAGCACAGATACGCAGTATTTT. The encoded protein is CASSPRSSRTSTDTQYF. The chain couples TRBV11-1 to TRBJ2-3; D gene uncertain. There are 17 residues in the CDR3. Germline V gives CDR1 SGHAT, CDR2 FQDESV (reference sequence). V lost 5 bases and J 0 bases, leaving 18 bases between the germline ends. Variable domain in full (rest from reference TRBV11-1 and TRBJ2-3): EAEVAQSPRYKITEKSQAVAFWCDPISGHATLYWYRQILGQGPELLVQFQDESVVDDSQLPKDRFSAERLKGVDSTLKIQPAELGDSAMYLCASSPRSSRTSTDTQYFGPGTRLTVL.

The chain's CDR3 is CASSFTSWSSGNTIYF. CDR3 DNA sequence: TGTGCCAGCAGCTTCACGAGTTGGAGCTCTGGAAACACCATATATTTT. V gene TRBV7-9 combines with J gene TRBJ1-3; no clear D gene. CDR1 SEHNR and CDR2 FQNEAQ come from the germline V gene (reference sequence). This CDR3 contains 16 residues. V was trimmed by 3 bases and J by 0 bases, leaving 12 bases between them.

In nucleotides, the CDR3 is TGCGCCAGCAGCCAAGCCCCAGAGGGTGAAGCTTTCTTT. Its translation is CASSQAPEGEAFF. This chain connects TRBV4-1 to TRBJ1-1; no firm D call. This CDR3 region has 13 residues. The V end was cut by 1 base, the J end by 7 bases, with 10 bases between. In germline, CDR1 is MGHRA, CDR2 YSYEKL.